This TCR beta chain originates from a study of human T cells and chemical hapten exposure. Study details: Patients, largely female, had alopecia areata, totalis or universalis.

Documented time point: patch test 3, about 24 weeks after DPC sensitization. Documented treatment: therapeutic diphenylcyclopropenone sensitization with weekly scalp DPC. The sample holds a few counts of this clonotype. Its specificity is not known. This CDR3 spans 16 amino acids. Germline trimming cut 4 bases from V and 2 bases from J; bases unmatched to any gene: 10. Germline assignment: CDR1 MDHEN and CDR2 SYDVKM. During construction of the library, unique molecular identifiers were attached to individual cDNA molecules for quantitative, reproducible TCR counting. TCRdb re-derived calls from the RACE reads in MiXCR, one entry per CDR3 protein. The data hold roughly 71,000 distinct CDR3 sequences, with around 10% observed a single time. Findings and caveats of the study: Among TCRs, those above 1 in 1000 frequency were unaffected by DPC sensitization. Patch test score rose with PT1 expanded TCR count, significant at thresholds 8, 16 and 32, not 4.

The starting material was whole blood, obtained in connection with sensitization to the hapten diphenylcyclopropenone (DPC). The genes are TRBV28 and TRBJ1-2; TRBD1 aligns across 7 bases. This sequence originates from a woman aged 45-65 years with alopecia areata. Some clones in this sample may be carry-over from other donors' samples. The CDR3 spells CASSSTGYARNYGYTF. CDR3 bases: TGTGCCAGCAGTTCGACAGGGTACGCCCGGAACTATGGCTACACCTTC.